This section outlines one T cell receptor (beta chain) sequence together with its context. It lacks a known antigen. Per-base qualities were not stored, and no clone one base away is much larger. Collaborating institutions collected whole blood in K2EDTA tubes following their own protocols. For TCRbeta analysis, collaborators shipped samples in one of three forms: frozen whole blood, isolated PBMCs, or DNA extracted from either of those sample types. From the cysteine through the phenylalanine, the CDR3 covers 13 amino acids. CDR3 DNA only is kept here, 39 bases in frame from base 1. Trimming takes 6 bases from V and 9 bases from J, and the germline ends sit 15 bases apart. The germline V gene specifies LGHNT as CDR1 and FRNRAP as CDR2. TCRbeta CDR3 regions were amplified from genomic DNA by means of the immunoSEQ Assay, a bias-controlled multiplex PCR. As for the original processing: Within the assay, amplification of reference gene primers was used to estimate how many nucleated cells each sample contained. Sequence reads were collapsed and filtered to measure the absolute abundance of every unique TCRbeta CDR3 rearrangement. For each sample, productive Simpson clonality was calculated by taking the square root of Simpson's diversity index across productive rearrangements. TCRdb limited this immuneACCESS table to in-frame rearrangements with V and J called. A share of clones is missing; checked studies link under half to unresolved V genes, and the rest is unexplained. V and J calls and clone size are given by that table; D and trimming were obtained from the DNA. This sample holds more than 60,000 clones; around two thirds were observed only once. The ten largest clones add up to 2.6% of the sample.

This record comes from a study of blood T cell repertoires in COVID-19 (TCRdb year 2020). Study-level background: The collaborator samples originated in the United States, Italy and Spain and spanned the acute and convalescent phases of COVID-19. The material from the prospective study consisted of cDNA or gDNA derived from T cells, B-cell-depleted T cells, or PBMCs. The dataset comprised deeply sampled blood TCRbeta repertoires from subjects exposed to, actively infected with, or recovered from COVID-19. The repertoires were made available in a free public database intended to serve as a resource for research on the immune response to SARS-CoV-2. Samples were obtained from the ongoing ImmuneRACE study (first 160 participants) and from about 1,300 subjects provided by 6 global collaborators. A de-identified subject ID, COVID-19 status, age in years and sex were almost always included in the sample metadata. Where available, HLA class I and class II types were taken from metadata supplied by the sample provider and were not determined by assay-based typing. What the work shows at the level of the full study, not this receptor alone: The amount of clinical and demographic metadata varied by source and participant and was provided uncurated.

The receptor was derived from a human donor with acute or convalescent COVID-19. The donor label of this sample is uncertain. The sequence links TRBV12-5 to TRBJ2-1, with TRBD2 perhaps the D gene, on 5 matching bases. The source material was peripheral blood. CDR3 loop: CASGPRGSGEQFF. The DNA reads TGTGCTAGTGGCCCACGCGGGTCCGGTGAGCAGTTCTTC. This CDR3, with the reference TRBV12-5 and TRBJ2-1 proteins standing in past its ends, gives the full variable domain DARVTQTPRHKVTEMGQEVTMRCQPILGHNTVFWYRQTMMQGLELLAYFRNRAPLDDSGMPKDRFSAEMPDATLATLKIQPSEPRDSAVYFCASGPRGSGEQFFGPGTRLTVL.